These 31 T cell receptor beta chains share one sample of origin, sequenced in a study of cytomegalovirus exposure and HLA in healthy donors. PCR employed 60 Vbeta and 13 Jbeta primers. Method: immunoSEQ multiplex PCR; TCRdb's copy keeps in-frame clones and lacks some. The sample consists of 100,000 or so clones, roughly 75% of them appearing once. Source material: PBMCs. Receptors originate from a male donor in good health and CMV-seropositive.

The chain is built from TRBV28 and TRBJ1-2; D is undetermined. Trimming removed 7 bases at V and 2 bases at J, with 17 bases between. From germline, CDR1 is MDHEN and CDR2 SYDVKM. The CDR3 consists of 15 residues. Written as DNA, the CDR3 is TGTGCCAGCAATACTCCAGCCGGGGAGAACTATGGCTACACCTTC. It codes for CASNTPAGENYGYTF.

J is TRBJ2-1 and V is TRBV2, with D possibly being TRBD2 (6 bases). This CDR3 is built from 13 residues. Trimming shortened V by 5 bases and J by 7 bases, and 12 bases separated the two germline ends. The germline V gene encodes CDR1 SNHLY and CDR2 FYNNEI. CDR3 sequence (DNA): TGTGCCAGCAGTAAGGAGGGGTGGAATGAGCAGTTCTTC. It yields the protein CASSKEGWNEQFF.

The CDR3 DNA is TGTGCCAGCAGCCCGCGGACAGGGTCCGCGGGATATGGCTACACCTTC. Translating it yields CASSPRTGSAGYGYTF. The chain carries TRBV7-2 and TRBJ1-2, with 8 nucleotides matching TRBD1. Germline-derived CDR1 and CDR2 are SGHTA and FQGNSA. V dropped 5 bases and J dropped 5; count of bases not matched to a gene: 13. The length of the CDR3 is 16 residues.

The chain recombines TRBV25-1 with TRBJ2-7; D perhaps matches TRBD2 (7 bases). Germline V gives CDR1 MGHDK, CDR2 SYGVNS. This CDR3 region has 13 residues. Trimming shortened V by 6 bases and J by 3 bases, and 12 bases separated the two germline ends. Written as DNA, the CDR3 is TGTGCCAGCAGAGGGGGGGGAAACTACGAGCAGTACTTC. It is translated as CASRGGGNYEQYF.

The genes are TRBV21-1 and TRBJ2-7; TRBD2 is taken as the D call from the table, unchecked against the DNA. TRBV21-1 is given as a pseudogene. This CDR3 comprises 14 residues. CDR3 nucleotide sequence: TGTGCCAAAAGGGACTGGTCCAGCTCCTACGAGCAGTACTTC. Translating gives CAKRDWSSSYEQYF.

V usage is TRBV5-1 and J usage is TRBJ1-1, with a tentative D call TRBD1 (5 bases). Trimming pared 2 bases from V and 3 bases from J, leaving 14 bases between. The germline V gene encodes CDR1 SGHRS and CDR2 YFSETQ. The CDR3 totals 15 residues. In DNA form, the CDR3 reads TGCGCCAGCAGCTTTTGGGGCGGATCGGACACTGAAGCTTTCTTT. Translated, it gives CASSFWGGSDTEAFF.

This chain connects TRBV4-2 to TRBJ1-3; D is undetermined. In germline, CDR1 is LGHNA, CDR2 YNFKEQ. The V and J ends lost 0 bases and 2 bases respectively, with 8 bases between them. The CDR3 runs 15 residues. The CDR3 DNA follows: TGTGCCAGCAGCCAAGATCTAAATACTGGAAACACCATATATTTT. The encoded protein is CASSQDLNTGNTIYF.

The rearrangement uses TRBV30 and TRBJ2-7; 11 nucleotides match TRBD1. The CDR3 is made up of 14 amino acids. Per germline, CDR1 GTSNPN and CDR2 SVGIG (reference sequence). Trimming took 2 bases from V and 2 from J; bases not matched to a gene: 2. The CDR3 sequence is CAWSRGQGAYEQYF. The CDR3 nucleotides read TGTGCCTGGAGTAGGGGACAGGGGGCCTACGAGCAGTACTTC.

The chain couples TRBV7-8 to TRBJ2-5, with TRBD2 matching 10 bases. Per germline, CDR1 SGHVS and CDR2 FQNEAQ. The trim removed 1 base at V and 2 bases at J, leaving 7 bases unmatched. The CDR3 extends over 17 amino acids. The chain's CDR3 is CASSLGLSGRYQETQYF. The CDR3 DNA follows: TGTGCCAGCAGCTTAGGACTTAGCGGGAGGTATCAAGAGACCCAGTACTTC.

V is TRBV27 and J is TRBJ2-7; D is perhaps TRBD1 (5 bases). The germline gives CDR1 MNHEY, CDR2 SMNVEV (reference sequence). Trimming took off 6 bases at V and 1 base at J, with 13 bases between the two ends. The CDR3 sequence is 14 residues long. This CDR3 reads CASSHYRLSYEQYF. The CDR3 region has the DNA TGTGCCAGCAGCCACTACAGGTTATCCTACGAGCAGTACTTC.

The chain joins TRBV7-2 to TRBJ1-1, with D unresolved. The CDR3 is 15 residues long. Trimming shortened V by 2 bases and J by 3 bases, and 13 bases separated the two germline ends. CDR1 is SGHTA and CDR2 is FQGNSA in the germline V gene. The CDR3 here is CASSLFGGLDTEAFF. In DNA, the CDR3 is TGTGCCAGCAGCTTATTCGGAGGCTTGGACACTGAAGCTTTCTTT. Supplemented by reference TRBV7-2 and TRBJ1-1, the full variable domain reads GAGVSQSPSNKVTEKGKDVELRCDPISGHTALYWYRQSLGQGLEFLIYFQGNSAPDKSGLPSDRFSAERTGGSVSTLTIQRTQQEDSAVYLCASSLFGGLDTEAFFGQGTRLTVV.

There are a few counts of this clone. The chain joins TRBV7-2 to TRBJ2-5, with 9 positions matching TRBD1. The V and J ends lost 5 bases and 5 bases, in that order; junction bases with no gene match: 6. CDR3 length equals 14 residues. Per the germline V gene, CDR1 is SGHTA and CDR2 is FQGNSA. For the CDR3, the DNA is TGTGCCAGCAGCCTACAGGGGGCGCGGGAGACCCAGTACTTC. It encodes CASSLQGARETQYF.

CDR3 loop: CASSLSWRGATRQYF. The CDR3 DNA reads as TGTGCCAGCAGTTTATCCTGGCGGGGGGCCACCCGGCAGTACTTC. V is TRBV27 and J is TRBJ2-7; 8 bases fit TRBD2. V lost 0 bases, J lost 9 bases, and 10 bases stayed unmatched. Germline CDR1 is MNHEY and CDR2 is SMNVEV (reference sequence). The CDR3 totals 15 residues.

V gene TRBV29-1 combines with J gene TRBJ1-4, with 10 bases matching TRBD1. With V trimmed by 0 bases and J by 8 bases, 6 bases remained unmatched. The germline V gene has CDR1 SQVTM and CDR2 ANQGSEA. The length of the CDR3 is 15 residues. CDR3 coding DNA: TGCAGCGTTGAAGAAGGAAGGGACAGGGGAGAAAAACTGTTTTTT. Its protein product is CSVEEGRDRGEKLFF.

This clone was seen a single time. The CDR3 nucleotides read TGCGCCAGCAGCCATGGAGGGGCTGACTCTGGAAACACCATATATTTT. It codes for CASSHGGADSGNTIYF. The chain links TRBV5-1 to TRBJ1-3; possibly TRBD1 for D (5 bases). This CDR3 has 16 residues. The V end lost 4 bases, the J end lost 0 bases, and 14 bases lay between the germline ends. Looked up from germline, CDR1 is SGHRS and CDR2 is YFSETQ.

The chain uses TRBV4-1 and TRBJ2-5; 8 bases fit TRBD2. The CDR3 contains 18 residues. In germline, CDR1 is MGHRA, CDR2 YSYEKL. After removal of 4 bases from V and 5 bases from J, the junction contained 18 bases not matched to a gene. The CDR3 sequence is CASSPHSRAGARGETQYF. CDR3 nucleotides: TGCGCCAGCAGCCCCCACAGCCGAGCGGGGGCTCGGGGGGAGACCCAGTACTTC.

The chain joins TRBV30 to TRBJ2-2, with 8 bases fitting TRBD1. Losses at the gene ends were 6 bases for V and 0 bases for J; bases not matched to a gene: 3. The germline CDR1 and CDR2 sequences are GTSNPN and SVGIG (reference sequence). The CDR3 sequence is 14 residues long. The CDR3 sequence is CACGQGPNTGELFF. DNA for the CDR3: TGTGCCTGTGGACAGGGCCCGAACACCGGGGAGCTGTTTTTT.

With regard to this clone: A junction boundary mismatches the germline segment, possibly from a read error. Other DNA sequences within the sample encode an identical CDR3. Here the CDR3 DNA reads TGTGCTAGCAGTGAACTGGGCCCCCTCCACTTT. This codes for CASSELGPLHF. This rearrangement joins TRBV25-1 to TRBJ1-6; D is ambiguous. Germline V gene data show CDR1 as MGHDK and CDR2 as SYGVNS. This CDR3 is 11 amino acids long.

In DNA, the CDR3 is TGCGCCAGCAGCCAAGAGGGACTGAGCACAGATACGCAGTATTTT. Its translation: CASSQEGLSTDTQYF. The chain recombines TRBV4-1 with TRBJ2-3; tentatively, D is TRBD2 (6 bases). V was shortened by 0 bases and J by 0 bases, with 7 bases between the two germline ends. The CDR3 runs to 15 residues. CDR1 and CDR2 (germline): MGHRA, YSYEKL.

V gene TRBV4-2 combines with J gene TRBJ1-4; the D gene is possibly TRBD1 (5 bases). CDR3 length equals 17 residues. Trimming took 0 bases from V and 6 from J, leaving 17 bases between them. Germline V CDR1 and CDR2: LGHNA, YNFKEQ. The CDR3 loop reads CASSQDESQGGDEKLFF. CDR3 coding DNA: TGTGCCAGCAGCCAAGATGAGAGTCAGGGAGGGGATGAAAAACTGTTTTTT.

V and J are TRBV28 and TRBJ2-5, with D possibly TRBD1 on 6 matching bases. The CDR3 totals 13 residues. Germline CDR1 MDHEN, CDR2 SYDVKM. The V gene lost 8 bases and the J gene lost 1 base, with 11 bases spanning the gap. CDR3: CASHTQGQETQYF. The CDR3 coding sequence is TGTGCCAGCCATACACAGGGCCAAGAGACCCAGTACTTC.

This clone appeared once. The V gene is TRBV27, the J gene TRBJ2-7, with 9 bases matching TRBD2. V gave up 5 bases and J gave up 4 bases; unmatched junction bases: 9. The CDR3 consists of 15 residues. In germline, CDR1 is MNHEY, CDR2 SMNVEV (reference sequence). The CDR3 reads CASSPGTSGLYEQYF. The CDR3 DNA reads as TGTGCCAGCAGTCCAGGAACTAGCGGGTTATACGAGCAGTACTTC.

This clone has only a few counts. The CDR3 coding sequence is TGTGCCAGCAGAGGGGTCGATACGCAGTATTTT. Amino acid sequence: CASRGVDTQYF. The chain has TRBV2 and TRBJ2-3; a weak D match, TRBD1 (5 bases). V was trimmed by 6 bases and J by 6 bases, leaving 7 bases between them. The CDR3 is 11 residues long. Germline CDR1 reads SNHLY; CDR2 reads FYNNEI. Filled out from reference TRBV2 and TRBJ2-3, the complete variable domain reads EPEVTQTPSHQVTQMGQEVILRCVPISNHLYFYWYRQILGQKVEFLVSFYNNEISEKSEIFDDQFSVERPDGSNFTLKIRSTKLEDSAMYFCASRGVDTQYFGPGTRLTVL.

The V and J genes are TRBV19 and TRBJ1-5, with D possibly matching TRBD1 (5 bases). The CDR3 is made up of 14 amino acids. The germline V gene encodes CDR1 LNHDA and CDR2 SQIVND (reference sequence). Trimming shortened V by 7 bases and J by 6 bases, and 16 bases separated the two germline ends. The CDR3 DNA is TGTGCCAGTACCGGGTGGGGGGTGACTCAGCCCCAGCATTTT. Translated, it gives CASTGWGVTQPQHF.

The V call is TRBV5-1, the J call TRBJ2-3, with TRBD2 matching 9 bases. The junction had 8 bases not matched to a gene; V was cut back by 4 bases and J by 5 bases. The CDR3 runs 15 residues. CDR1 is SGHRS and CDR2 is YFSETQ in the germline V gene. CDR3 residues: CASSQGWTSEDTQYF. DNA for the CDR3: TGCGCCAGCAGCCAGGGATGGACTAGCGAAGATACGCAGTATTTT.

This clone was counted a few times. The V and J genes are TRBV7-9 and TRBJ2-7, with D possibly TRBD2 on 7 matching bases. CDR3 length: 16 amino acids. Germline CDR1 and CDR2: SEHNR and FQNEAQ (reference sequence). Between the trimmed V and J ends, which lost 4 bases and 7 bases, there was a span of 23 bases. The CDR3 protein is CASSSPGLGGALEQYF. CDR3 DNA sequence: TGTGCCAGCAGCTCACCCGGTTTAGGGGGGGCCCTAGAGCAGTACTTC.

This chain uses TRBV6-1 with TRBJ2-2; TRBD1 aligns across 8 bases. Germline V gene lookup returns CDR1 MNHNS and CDR2 SASEGT. Losses at the gene ends were 4 bases for V and 5 bases for J; bases not matched to a gene: 12. The CDR3 runs to 17 residues. CDR3 in amino acids: CASSGSGGWGATGELFF. CDR3 DNA: TGTGCCAGCAGTGGATCAGGGGGCTGGGGGGCTACCGGGGAGCTGTTTTTT.

This chain connects TRBV5-1 to TRBJ2-3, with a possible D match to TRBD2 (6 bases). Trimming left V 3 bases short and J 2 bases short, with 10 bases between. This CDR3 spans 14 amino acids. The V gene's germline CDR1 is SGHRS and CDR2 YFSETQ. CDR3: CASSWTTFTDTQYF. CDR3 DNA: TGCGCCAGCAGCTGGACTACCTTCACAGATACGCAGTATTTT.

The chain carries TRBV30 and TRBJ2-7, with a possible D match to TRBD2 (6 bases). This CDR3 spans 17 amino acids. V was pared by 0 bases and J by 3 bases, with 21 bases between. Germline assignment: CDR1 GTSNPN and CDR2 SVGIG (reference sequence). The CDR3 region has the DNA TGTGCCTGGAGTGTAAGTCTTTCGTGGGGGGAAGGCTACGAGCAGTACTTC. This gives the protein CAWSVSLSWGEGYEQYF. Combining the CDR3 with reference TRBV30 and TRBJ2-7 gives the whole variable domain SQTIHQWPATLVQPVGSPLSLECTVEGTSNPNLYWYRQAAGRGLQLLFYSVGIGQISSEVPQNLSASRPQDRQFILSSKKLLLSDSGFYLCAWSVSLSWGEGYEQYFGPGTRLTVT.

This clone occurred a few times. V gene TRBV27 combines with J gene TRBJ2-7; the match to TRBD1 covers 8 bases. Germline V gene sequence: CDR1 MNHEY, CDR2 SMNVEV (reference sequence). V gave up 7 bases and J gave up 6 bases; unmatched junction bases: 11. This CDR3 comprises 14 residues. The CDR3 is CASIPRDRPFEQYF. Written as DNA, the CDR3 is TGTGCCAGCATTCCCCGGGACAGGCCATTCGAGCAGTACTTC.

The chain recombines TRBV2 with TRBJ2-7, with a tentative D call TRBD1 (6 bases). V was pared by 2 bases and J by 2 bases, with 19 bases between. The germline gives CDR1 SNHLY, CDR2 FYNNEI. This CDR3 has 17 amino acids. The DNA for the CDR3 is TGTGCCAGCAGTGAATCTCGCAGGGGCCCCCGGGCCTACGAGCAGTACTTC. It codes for CASSESRRGPRAYEQYF.